This T cell receptor beta chain emerged from a study of OX40 agonist ivuxolimab in advanced cancers. Whole-study results and caveats: Expansion of clones was among the lowest in partial responders at 0.1-3.0 mg/kg. Clonal expansion by week 6 occurred in CD4+ and CD8+ blood T cells (at 0.1 to 3.0 mg/kg).

Sequencing was performed with immunoSEQ multiplex PCR; in TCRdb, only in-frame clones are kept and a portion is missing. The repertoire holds approximately 100,000 clones, with around nine tenths as singletons. The CDR3 is 13 amino acids. The germline V gene has CDR1 SGDLS and CDR2 YYNGEE. Trimming took off 1 base at V and 6 bases at J, with 8 bases between the two ends. Notes on this clone: The antigen remains unidentified.

V and J are TRBV9 and TRBJ2-1; weak D call: TRBD2 (6 bases). Sequencing used CD4+ or CD8+ T cells sorted from blood, obtained in a trial of the OX40 agonist ivuxolimab. The clonotype comes from an adult with an advanced solid tumor such as melanoma, head and neck, liver or kidney cancer. CDR3: CASSVLGGNEQFF. The CDR3 DNA sequence: TGTGCCAGCAGCGTATTGGGGGGCAATGAGCAGTTCTTC.